The present TCR beta chain was sequenced within a study of cytomegalovirus exposure and HLA in healthy donors (dated by TCRdb to the late 2010s). Background for the entire study: An earlier analysis of roughly 500 of the donors reported 276 Gb of sequence data and 95 million to 140 million unique TCR beta sequences obtained from some 200 million T cells. Roughly 5 DR-DQ haplotypes were handled as single units for association and clustering because linkage in the cohort was strong. The later analysis used no new phenotypic data to find candidate immune exposures, relying instead on TCR beta sequences and their occurrence across donors. Class I and class II HLA loci were covered by the typing at four-digit resolution. The T cell repertoires of 666 subjects were profiled by immunosequencing and related to cytomegalovirus serostatus. On average, around 200,000 unique TCR beta nucleotide sequences were sequenced per donor among fewer than 500 genotyped donors of the cohort, with roughly 18% of those sequences being non-productive. Typing coverage differed by locus: A, B, C, DRB1 and DQB1 were typed in about 620-640 donors, DQA1 in approximately 520, DPA1 in nearly 610, and DPB1 in just under 480. Approximately 300 gigabases of sequencing data and tens of millions of unique TCR sequences were included in an early release covering about 600 HLA-typed donors. The study was designed to test whether signatures of past pathogen exposure could be identified by cataloging public T cell receptors. High-throughput TCR immunosequencing, statistical association of individual TCRs with disease status, and machine learning were combined to predict cytomegalovirus infection status. Donor age, sex, ethnicity and CMV serostatus were compiled together with the repertoire data. Of the roughly 400 genotyped donors, approximately 82% fell in the genetic ancestry cluster associated with self-reported Caucasian donors. All discovery cohort repertoires had been generated on a single sequencing platform. An earlier analysis of about 620 of the donors applied high-throughput TCR beta sequencing to assess whether each TCR beta V gene segment acted as functional or pseudogenic. Along with the approximately 670-subject first cohort, a separate validation cohort of around 110 different subjects was used. A later genetic analysis took genome-wide SNP genotypes for about 65% of the 666 donors and used that subset as a discovery cohort. A later analysis re-examined previously published TCR beta repertoires from roughly 720 donors and added high-resolution HLA genotyping to investigate patterns of TCR occurrence. The investigation overall reported the following: CMV serostatus was the only immune exposure information available for the cohort. Sequencing depth was assumed to be roughly uniform across donors in the presence/absence analyses, though that assumption may not hold. In an earlier analysis of more than 450 of the donors, most TCR beta V segments were observed in productive rearrangements about 90% or about 30% of the time, broadly matching IMGT annotations. Linkage disequilibrium might explain the correlated functional status among segregating V segments, but an unknown experimental factor could not be excluded. At a false discovery rate of 0.05, a later analysis linked under 20,000 TCR beta sequences to specific HLA alleles. A further reported finding was that TCR beta sequences accurately predicted the HLA-A and HLA-B alleles for most subjects in the first cohort. Cytomegalovirus status was reported to be diagnosed by the classifier with high specificity and sensitivity in both the original and validation cohorts. In a later genetic analysis, fewer N-insertions in productive TCRs were reported among donors in an Asian-associated ancestry cluster than the approximately 710-donor mean. Because HLA typing was missing for some donors at each locus, association tests included only the typed subset. Because the 87-base-pair reads could not distinguish some IMGT-functional V segments, including TRBV6-2 and TRBV6-3, those segments were excluded. A total of about 150 TCR beta chains were listed by the study as associated with cytomegalovirus. According to a later analysis, TCR association rates differed among HLA loci, with DRB1 alleles showing the most associated TCRs and HLA-C alleles showing the fewest. Three of the identified cytomegalovirus-associated TCR beta chains were confirmed in vitro to be specific for cytomegalovirus antigens. Most TCR sequences were seen in very few donors, while some public TCRs were found in many individuals. Only TCR beta chains were sequenced in this cohort, and the absence of alpha or paired-chain data limited detectable features. A cluster of highly shared sequence variants was judged likely to be a technical artifact of the sequencing pipeline. When HLA alleles, especially DR and DQ, strongly co-occurred, attributing TCR associations to individual alleles was difficult. Several of the top co-occurrence clusters appeared to be linked to parvovirus B19, influenza, CMV and Epstein-Barr virus, according to a later analysis. According to the authors, the approach could potentially be generalized to other disease states and immunological phenotypes. Because counts were too low, about 18 rarely observed V segments, including chromosome 9 orphons, were excluded from the earlier analysis of around 590 of the donors. In a later analysis, HLA-associated TCR beta chains were found to be more clonally expanded and to have lower generation probabilities than equally common non-associated chains. A later analysis found that most CMV-associated TCR beta chains appeared HLA-restricted, with HLA associations seemingly driven largely by CMV exposure. In a later genetic analysis, a missense DCLRE1C variant was associated with V-gene and J-gene trimming of TCR beta chains, and the association was replicated in an independent cohort.

The method was the immunoSEQ multiplex PCR assay. For the multiplex PCR, a mixture combining 60 forward primers for TCR Vbeta segments and 13 reverse primers for TCR Jbeta segments was used. Amplification of the CDR3 region of rearranged TCR beta genes was performed with a multiplex PCR assay on genomic DNA. The Illumina HiSeq System was used to sequence the amplified TCR beta libraries as 87-base-pair reads. The authors processed their data as follows. In a later analysis, 80 million or so unique TCR beta chains were counted across the 500 to 850 repertoires, and roughly 9.9 million of these chains were shared by at least two donors. A nearest-neighbor algorithm error-corrected the raw reads and collapsed the reads into unique sequences, merging closely related sequences to remove PCR and sequencing errors. Alignment of CDR3 sequences to IMGT reference sequences was used to assign V, D and J gene segments. For a sequence to be retained, a match of at least six nucleotides to both a V gene segment and a J gene segment was required. Rearrangements were called productive when the CDR3 lacked stop codons and stayed in frame with V and J; all others were non-productive. CDR3 was defined by IMGT convention, running from the second conserved V-encoded cysteine to the conserved J-encoded phenylalanine. The earlier analysis of some 540 of the donors excluded any sequence lacking an unambiguous match to a single V gene segment. An earlier analysis of 550 to 650 of the donors classified V segments as functional when productive rearrangements were above 56.7% and as segregating when the standard deviation between donors was above 5%. A statistical classification framework was developed to diagnose cytomegalovirus status using the catalog of TCR beta chain sequences. In a later analysis, TCR nucleotide sequences were compared against IMGT/GENE-DB human TR gene sequences so that V and J genes could be assigned. A later analysis assigned CDR3 sequences and most-parsimonious VDJ recombination scenarios with the TCRdist pipeline. In a later analysis, each TCR beta chain was defined by its CDR3 amino acid sequence together with its V-gene family, and reads without a unique V-gene family were excluded. A later analysis removed 500 to 650 highly shared, low-generation-probability nucleotide sequences to deal with suspected cross-contamination and a sequencing artifact. In a later analysis, a clonal expansion index was calculated for each public chain from normalized within-repertoire ranks of inferred template counts. Generation probabilities in a later analysis came from a VDJ recombination model fitted to out-of-frame rearrangements, and those results were checked against IGoR. In a later analysis, hypergeometric tests were used to score TCR-TCR, TCR-HLA and TCR-CMV co-occurrence, with a repertoire-size bias correction applied to TCR pairs. To estimate false discovery rates, a later analysis permuted the HLA or CMV assignments 20 times. In a later analysis, co-occurring TCRs were grouped using DBSCAN, with TCRdist sequence similarity added in when clustering inside HLA-allele-positive subsets. For co-occurrence clustering, repertoires with fewer than 30,000 or more than 120,000 public chains were excluded, along with several repertoires with anomalous nucleotide sharing. Drawn from immuneACCESS, this table holds only the in-frame rearrangements with V and J called that TCRdb kept. Clones are partly lost; checked studies trace under half to an unresolved V gene and leave the rest unexplained. V, J and clone size derive from that table, while D and trimming were established from the DNA sequence. This sample is represented by fewer than 150,000 clones; 80% of them were singletons. The ten largest clonotypes hold under 7.5% of the sample.

On this clone itself: There is no known antigen for this receptor. The input lacks base qualities; no much larger clone sits a single base away.

The cohort consisted of more than 650 healthy bone marrow donors. Cohort members were all nominally healthy when sampled, although unrecorded immune exposures were likely present. The donor was CMV seropositive and belonged to the group of 250 to 300 seropositive cohort members. A peripheral blood sample was provided by each donor, and peripheral blood mononuclear cells were used for TCR beta sequencing. The Qiagen DNeasy Blood Extraction Kit was used to extract genomic DNA from the blood cell samples. The junction shows trimming of 1 base on V and 12 bases on J, plus 7 bases between the germline ends. The germline V gene yields MDHEN for CDR1 and SYDVKM for CDR2. Including the terminal cysteine and phenylalanine, the CDR3 comprises 12 residues. Just CDR3 DNA is preserved here, 36 bases in frame from base 1.

This receptor was obtained from a man aged 35-49 years in good health and CMV-seropositive. The chain was built from TRBV28 and TRBJ1-6, with the D segment identity uncertain. The sample was PBMCs. The CDR3: CASSLSSGPLHF. In nucleotides, the sequence is TGTGCCAGCAGTTTATCGTCGGGACCCCTCCACTTT.